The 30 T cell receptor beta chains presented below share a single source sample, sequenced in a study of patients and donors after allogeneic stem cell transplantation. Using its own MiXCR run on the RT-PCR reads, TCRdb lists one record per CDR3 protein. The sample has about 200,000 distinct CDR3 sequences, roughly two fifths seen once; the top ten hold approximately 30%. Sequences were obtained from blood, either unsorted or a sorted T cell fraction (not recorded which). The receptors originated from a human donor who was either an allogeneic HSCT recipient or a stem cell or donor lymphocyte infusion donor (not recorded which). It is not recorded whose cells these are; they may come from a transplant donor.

The CDR3 DNA reads as TGCAGTGCTAGAGATGCGGGCCGGAGCACAGATACGCAGTATTTT. This sequence encodes CSARDAGRSTDTQYF. The chain combines TRBV20-1 with TRBJ2-3, with D possibly TRBD2 on 5 matching bases. Germline CDR1 reads DFQATT; CDR2 reads SNEGSKA (reference sequence). V was cut by 0 bases and J by 0 bases, with 10 bases left in between. The CDR3 is 15 amino acids.

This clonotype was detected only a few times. CDR3 coding DNA: TGTGCCATCAGTGAGTCTCGGGGGGCCTACGAGCAGTACTTC. It translates to CAISESRGAYEQYF. This chain connects TRBV10-3 to TRBJ2-7, with TRBD2 identical over 7 bases. CDR3 length equals 14 residues. Germline V lookup: CDR1 ENHRY, CDR2 SYGVKD. V lost 0 bases, J lost 2 bases, and 1 base stayed unmatched.

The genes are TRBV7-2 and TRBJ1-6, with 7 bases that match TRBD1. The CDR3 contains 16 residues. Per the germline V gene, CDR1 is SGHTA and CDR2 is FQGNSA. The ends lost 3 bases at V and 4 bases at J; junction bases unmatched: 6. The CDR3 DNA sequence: TGTGCCAGCAGCTTGGGGACAGTGGTTTATAATTCACCCCTCCACTTT. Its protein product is CASSLGTVVYNSPLHF.

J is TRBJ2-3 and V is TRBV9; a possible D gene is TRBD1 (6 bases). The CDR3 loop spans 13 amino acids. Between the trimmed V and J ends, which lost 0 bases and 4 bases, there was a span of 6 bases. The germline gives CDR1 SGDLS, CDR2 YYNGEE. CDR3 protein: CASSVGGPDTQYF. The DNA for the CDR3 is TGTGCCAGCAGCGTAGGGGGGCCAGATACGCAGTATTTT.

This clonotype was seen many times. The CDR3 DNA is TGTGCCAGTAACCCCGACGTGGGTCAGCCCCAGCATTTT. The encoded protein is CASNPDVGQPQHF. V and J are TRBV19 and TRBJ1-5, with D unclear. Trimming stripped 7 bases from V and 6 bases from J, with 13 bases between. The CDR3 is 13 amino acids. The germline V gene has CDR1 LNHDA and CDR2 SQIVND (reference sequence).

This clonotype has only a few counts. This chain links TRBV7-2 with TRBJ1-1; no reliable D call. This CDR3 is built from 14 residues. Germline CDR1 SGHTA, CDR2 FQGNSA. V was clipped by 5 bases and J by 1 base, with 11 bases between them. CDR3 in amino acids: CASSRVRGNTEAFF. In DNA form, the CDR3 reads TGTGCCAGCAGCAGAGTACGAGGGAACACTGAAGCTTTCTTT.

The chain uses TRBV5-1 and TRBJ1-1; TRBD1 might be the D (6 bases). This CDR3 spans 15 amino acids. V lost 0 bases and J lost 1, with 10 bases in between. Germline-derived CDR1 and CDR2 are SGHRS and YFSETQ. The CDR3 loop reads CASSLEGGTNTEAFF. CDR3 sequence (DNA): TGCGCCAGCAGCTTGGAGGGGGGCACGAACACTGAAGCTTTCTTT.

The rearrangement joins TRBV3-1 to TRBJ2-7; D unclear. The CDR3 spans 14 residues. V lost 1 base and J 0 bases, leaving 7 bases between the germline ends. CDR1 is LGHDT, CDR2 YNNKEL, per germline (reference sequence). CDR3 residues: CASSQVRSSYEQYF. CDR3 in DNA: TGTGCCAGCAGCCAAGTTCGTAGCTCCTACGAGCAGTACTTC.

For the CDR3, the DNA is TGTGCCAGCAGCTCTAGCGGGAGGAGTCCAGATACGCAGTATTTT. It encodes CASSSSGRSPDTQYF. The chain joins TRBV7-7 to TRBJ2-3; 11 bases agree with TRBD2. V trimming: 4 bases; J trimming: 4 bases; junction bases outside the gene matches: 4. Germline V CDR1 and CDR2: SSHAT, FNYEAQ (reference sequence). This CDR3 contains 15 residues.

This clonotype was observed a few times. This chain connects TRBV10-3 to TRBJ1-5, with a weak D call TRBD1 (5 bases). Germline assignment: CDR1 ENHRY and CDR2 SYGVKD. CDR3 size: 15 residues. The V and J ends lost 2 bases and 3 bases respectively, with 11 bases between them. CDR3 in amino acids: CAISEAGPSNQPQHF. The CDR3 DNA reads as TGTGCCATCAGTGAGGCAGGGCCCTCCAATCAGCCCCAGCATTTT.

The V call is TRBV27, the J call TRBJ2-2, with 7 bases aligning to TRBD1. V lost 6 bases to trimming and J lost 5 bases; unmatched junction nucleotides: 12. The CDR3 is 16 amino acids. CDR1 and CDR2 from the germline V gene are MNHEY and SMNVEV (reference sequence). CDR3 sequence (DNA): TGTGCCAGCAGCGCCCATTTTACAGGGGAGACCGGGGAGCTGTTTTTT. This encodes CASSAHFTGETGELFF.

Written as DNA, the CDR3 is TGTGCCAGCAGTGAATATGACAGAGATATCTATGGCTACACCTTC. Protein product: CASSEYDRDIYGYTF. This rearrangement joins TRBV2 to TRBJ1-2; TRBD1 is a possible D gene (5 bases). V lost 2 bases, J lost 4 bases, and 14 bases lay in between. This CDR3 spans 15 amino acids. Germline loops: CDR1 SNHLY, CDR2 FYNNEI. Full variable domain (missing parts from reference TRBV2 and TRBJ1-2): EPEVTQTPSHQVTQMGQEVILRCVPISNHLYFYWYRQILGQKVEFLVSFYNNEISEKSEIFDDQFSVERPDGSNFTLKIRSTKLEDSAMYFCASSEYDRDIYGYTFGSGTRLTVV.

The CDR3 nucleotides read TGTGCCAGCAGCCAGGGCGGATCCGGAGTAGCTGGTAATGAGCAGTTCTTC. Amino acid sequence: CASSQGGSGVAGNEQFF. V usage is TRBV3-1 and J usage is TRBJ2-1; D ambiguous. The CDR3 totals 17 residues. CDR1 and CDR2 from the germline V gene are LGHDT and YNNKEL (reference sequence). Trimming left V 3 bases short and J 7 bases short, with 22 bases between.

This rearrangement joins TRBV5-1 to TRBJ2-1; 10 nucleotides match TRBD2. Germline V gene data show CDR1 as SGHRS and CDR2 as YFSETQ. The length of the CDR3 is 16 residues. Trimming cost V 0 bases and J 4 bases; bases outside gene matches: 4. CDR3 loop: CASSLVETSGYNEQFF. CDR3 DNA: TGCGCCAGCAGCTTGGTCGAGACTAGCGGGTACAATGAGCAGTTCTTC.

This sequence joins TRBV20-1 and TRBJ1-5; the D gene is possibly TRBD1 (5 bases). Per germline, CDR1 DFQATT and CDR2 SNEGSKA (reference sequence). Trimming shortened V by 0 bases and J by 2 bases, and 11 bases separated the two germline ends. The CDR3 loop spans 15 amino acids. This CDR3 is CSAREAEGRNQPQHF. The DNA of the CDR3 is TGCAGTGCTAGAGAAGCGGAGGGACGCAATCAGCCCCAGCATTTT.

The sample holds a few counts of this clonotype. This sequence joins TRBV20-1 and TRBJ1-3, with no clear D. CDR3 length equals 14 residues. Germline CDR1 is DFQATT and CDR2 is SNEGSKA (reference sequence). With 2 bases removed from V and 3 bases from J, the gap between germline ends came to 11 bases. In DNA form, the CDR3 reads TGCAGTGCTAGACAAGTGAAAGATGGAAACACCATATATTTT. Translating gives CSARQVKDGNTIYF.

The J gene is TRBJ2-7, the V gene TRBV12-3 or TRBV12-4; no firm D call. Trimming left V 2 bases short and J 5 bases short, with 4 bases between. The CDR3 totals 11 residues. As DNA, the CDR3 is TGTGCCAGCAGTTTATCCCACGAGCAGTACTTC. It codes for CASSLSHEQYF.

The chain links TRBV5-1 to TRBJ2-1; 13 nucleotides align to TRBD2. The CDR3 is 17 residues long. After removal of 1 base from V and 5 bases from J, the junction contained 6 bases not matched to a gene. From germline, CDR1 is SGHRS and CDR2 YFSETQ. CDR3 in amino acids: CASSLTTSGRTHNEQFF. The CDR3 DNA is TGCGCCAGCAGCTTGACGACTAGCGGGAGGACACACAATGAGCAGTTCTTC.

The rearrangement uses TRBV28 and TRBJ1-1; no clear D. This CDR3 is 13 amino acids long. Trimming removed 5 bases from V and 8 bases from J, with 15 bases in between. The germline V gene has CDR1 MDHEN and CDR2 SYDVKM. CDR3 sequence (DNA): TGTGCCAGCAGTCCCGTTAACGTGCGGGAAGCTTTCTTT. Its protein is CASSPVNVREAFF.

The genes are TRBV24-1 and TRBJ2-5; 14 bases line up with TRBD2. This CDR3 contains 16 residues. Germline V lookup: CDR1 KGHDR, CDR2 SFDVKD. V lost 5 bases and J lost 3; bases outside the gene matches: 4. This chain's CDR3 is CATSGMGLAGEETQYF. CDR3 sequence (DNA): TGTGCCACCAGTGGCATGGGACTAGCGGGAGAAGAGACCCAGTACTTC.

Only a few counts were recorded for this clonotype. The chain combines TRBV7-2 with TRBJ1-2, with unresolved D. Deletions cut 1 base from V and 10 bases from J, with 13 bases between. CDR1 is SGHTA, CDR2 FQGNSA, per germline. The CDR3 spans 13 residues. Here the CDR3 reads CASSLVHGWTYTF. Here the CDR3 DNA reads TGTGCCAGCAGCTTAGTCCACGGTTGGACCTACACCTTC.

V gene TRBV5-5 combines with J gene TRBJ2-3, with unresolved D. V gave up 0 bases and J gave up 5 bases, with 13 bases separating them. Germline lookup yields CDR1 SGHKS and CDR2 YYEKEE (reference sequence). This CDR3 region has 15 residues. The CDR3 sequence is CASSLGAGIQDTQYF. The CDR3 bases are TGTGCCAGCAGCTTGGGGGCCGGAATTCAAGATACGCAGTATTTT.

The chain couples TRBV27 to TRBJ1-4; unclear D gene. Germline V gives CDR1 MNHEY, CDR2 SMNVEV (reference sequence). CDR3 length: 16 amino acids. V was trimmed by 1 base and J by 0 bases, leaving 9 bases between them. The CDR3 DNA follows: TGTGCCAGCAGTTTATGGGTTGGTGCAACTAATGAAAAACTGTTTTTT. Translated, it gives CASSLWVGATNEKLFF.

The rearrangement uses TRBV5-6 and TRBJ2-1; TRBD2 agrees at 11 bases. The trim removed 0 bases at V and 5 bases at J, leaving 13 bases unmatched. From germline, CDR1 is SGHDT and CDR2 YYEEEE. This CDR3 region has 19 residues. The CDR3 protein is CASSLGTVLAGGLDNEQFF. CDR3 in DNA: TGTGCCAGCAGCTTGGGGACAGTTTTAGCGGGAGGGCTGGACAATGAGCAGTTCTTC.

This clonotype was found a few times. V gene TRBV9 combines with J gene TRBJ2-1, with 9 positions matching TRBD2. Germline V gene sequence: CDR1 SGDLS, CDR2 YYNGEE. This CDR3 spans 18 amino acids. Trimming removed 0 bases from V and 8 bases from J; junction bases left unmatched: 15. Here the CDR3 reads CASSVGDWGGRALDEQFF. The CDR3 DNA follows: TGTGCCAGCAGCGTAGGAGATTGGGGCGGGAGGGCGTTAGATGAGCAGTTCTTC.

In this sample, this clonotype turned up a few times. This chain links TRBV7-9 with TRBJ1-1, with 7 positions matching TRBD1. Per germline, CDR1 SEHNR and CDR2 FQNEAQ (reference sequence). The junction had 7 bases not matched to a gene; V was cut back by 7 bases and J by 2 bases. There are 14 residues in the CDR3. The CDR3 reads CASTKRDSNTEAFF. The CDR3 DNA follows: TGTGCCAGCACCAAGCGGGACAGTAACACTGAAGCTTTCTTT.

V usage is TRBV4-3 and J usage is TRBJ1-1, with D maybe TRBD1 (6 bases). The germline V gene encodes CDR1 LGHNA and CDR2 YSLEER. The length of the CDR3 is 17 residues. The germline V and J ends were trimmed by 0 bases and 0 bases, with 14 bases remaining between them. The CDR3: CASSQEGRGYMNTEAFF. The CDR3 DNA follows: TGCGCCAGCAGCCAAGAGGGCAGGGGATACATGAACACTGAAGCTTTCTTT.

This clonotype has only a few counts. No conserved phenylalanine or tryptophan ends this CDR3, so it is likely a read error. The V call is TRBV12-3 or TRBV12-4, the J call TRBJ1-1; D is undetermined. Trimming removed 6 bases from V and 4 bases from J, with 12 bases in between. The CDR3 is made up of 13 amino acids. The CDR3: CASSGRAGTEAFS. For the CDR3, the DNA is TGTGCCAGCAGCGGACGGGCGGGCACTGAAGCTTTCTCT.

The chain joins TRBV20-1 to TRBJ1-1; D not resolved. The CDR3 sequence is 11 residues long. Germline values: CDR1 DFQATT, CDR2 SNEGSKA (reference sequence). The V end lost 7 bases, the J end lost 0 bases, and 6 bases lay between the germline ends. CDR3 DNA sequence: TGCAGTGGAGTAGTGAACACTGAAGCTTTCTTT. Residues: CSGVVNTEAFF.

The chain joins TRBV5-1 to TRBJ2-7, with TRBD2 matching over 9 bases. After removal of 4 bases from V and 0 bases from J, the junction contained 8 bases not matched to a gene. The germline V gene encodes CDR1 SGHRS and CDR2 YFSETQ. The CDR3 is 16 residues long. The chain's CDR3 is CASSRTSAFSSYEQYF. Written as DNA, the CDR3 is TGCGCCAGCAGCCGGACTAGCGCCTTTAGCTCCTACGAGCAGTACTTC. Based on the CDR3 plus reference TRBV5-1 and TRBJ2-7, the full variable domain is KAGVTQTPRYLIKTRGQQVTLSCSPISGHRSVSWYQQTPGQGLQFLFEYFSETQRNKGNFPGRFSGRQFSNSRSEMNVSTLELGDSALYLCASSRTSAFSSYEQYFGPGTRLTVT.